The TCR beta chain described here comes from a study of T cells in Graves' hyperthyroidism and ophthalmopathy (dated by TCRdb to between 2018 and 2021). Turning to the overall study: Peripheral blood samples were taken at initial diagnosis, before any treatment was given. To identify TCR V-J signatures that set the groups apart, the researchers used a discovery cohort of 100 patients, made up of some 41 with Graves' ophthalmopathy and 57 with stable Graves' hyperthyroidism. Following sampling, methimazole starting at 30 mg daily was given to hyperthyroidism patients, and high-dose intravenous methylprednisolone was given to ophthalmopathy patients. The 100 or so discovery patients were randomly split 7:3 into training and test sets. According to the paper, TCR Vbeta CDR3 sequencing was carried out on roughly 130 peripheral blood samples, which came from about 45 ophthalmopathy, 75 or so hyperthyroidism and approximately 17 progressor patients. In more than five Graves' hyperthyroidism patients, the study also compared T-cell repertoires from thyroid tissue with T-cell repertoires from blood. Prospective prediction of ophthalmopathy was tested in an independent validation cohort consisting of about 19 hyperthyroidism patients and around 16 patients who later progressed to ophthalmopathy. Beyond this particular receptor, the publication reports: In validation, the model predicted progression to ophthalmopathy with 60% to 71% sensitivity and 72% to 85% specificity, a median of 6.5 months before onset. Most expanded thyroid clonotypes (frequency above 0.001) were also found in blood, which suggests that blood repertoires may mirror thyroid immune responses. A model built on a 13 V-J signature distinguished ophthalmopathy from stable hyperthyroidism, reaching 85% to 90% sensitivity and about 81% specificity in cross-validation and 80%/75% in testing. No statistical method was used to fix the sample size in advance, and group allocation was not hidden from the investigators.

Moderately to severely active disease, a Clinical Activity Score of at least 3, a NOSPECS grade of at least 4, and a duration under 3 months were present in ophthalmopathy patients. Exclusion was applied to patients with uncontrolled infections, other autoimmune diseases, pregnancy or lactation. Diagnoses were established on the basis of clinical symptoms, serum thyroxine and TRAb, thyroid ultrasound, and orbital computed tomography. Ficoll-Paque density gradient centrifugation was used to isolate PBMCs from 10 ml of fresh peripheral blood. Total RNA was extracted with Trizol reagent, and quality was checked on an Agilent 2100 Bioanalyzer. This clonotype was found many times. Its cognate antigen has yet to be identified. No much larger clonotype is one base removed from it; base qualities were not supplied. The CDR3, cysteine through phenylalanine, is 14 amino acids long. Just CDR3 DNA is preserved here, 42 bases in frame from base 1. V is cut back by 3 bases and J by 6 bases, with 8 bases in the junction unmatched.

The TCR beta CDR3 regions were amplified from RNA transcripts. For the first round of RT-PCR on the TCR CDR3, the HTBI primer set was used together with the Qiagen OneStep RT-PCR kit. Libraries were constructed in a second round of multiplex PCR, after which size selection and purification were carried out. The libraries were sequenced on an Illumina HiSeq2000 using paired-end 100 bp reads. In the source study's methods: SOAPnuke was used to process the raw data, with reads discarded if the reads contained adapters or uncalled bases, had a mean Phred below 15, or lacked an exact constant-primer or identifier match. COPE v1.2.5 was used to merge high-quality paired reads, and clonotypes were defined as unique nucleotide sequences. MiTCR v1.1 was used to align the clonotypes against IMGT TRBV, TRBD and TRBJ reference segments. Only V-J combinations with frequency above 0.0001, covering about 99% of repertoires, were analysed. A TCS score was defined as the ratio of F50 (clonal expansion) to E x V (chaos), with BLOSUM62-based TCRdist applied between CDR3 peptides within each V-J. Welch's t-statistics and random forest reduced roughly 500 V-J features to 13, which were used in a naive Bayes classifier (R e1071). Starting from the raw public reads, TCRdb applied fastp trimming at Q25, assembled clones with MiXCR and retained in-frame beta chains. Every CDR3 protein is listed once, alongside the most common genes and DNA of its rows. For this entry, the V and J calls and clone size follow TCRdb and not the study's own pipeline. The sample records approximately 400,000 distinct CDR3 sequences, over 12% of which are singletons. The biggest ten clones account for 25% to 30% of the sample.

The rearrangement joined TRBV12-3 or TRBV12-4 to TRBJ2-7; the central 7 bases match TRBD2. This TCR was recovered from a man aged 50 to 60 with Graves' ophthalmopathy. Sequences were obtained from blood. The DNA reads TGTGCCAGCAGTTTCAGCGGGATAGGAGGCGAGCAGTACTTC. Its translation reads: CASSFSGIGGEQYF.